This TCR beta chain was profiled in a study of blood T cell repertoires in COVID-19. Study summary: PBMCs, B-cell-depleted T cells, or T cells provided the cDNA or gDNA that made up the material.

Under the authors' procedure: The authors estimated nucleated cell counts from reference gene primer amplification. Assay used: immunoSEQ multiplex PCR; TCRdb lists only in-frame clones, some missing. V and J calls and clone size are as listed in that table; D and trimming were resolved from the DNA. The sample contains approximately 200,000 clones, approximately 90% of which appear only once. Germline lookup yields CDR1 MDHEN and CDR2 SYDVKM. Trimming removed 7 bases from V and 5 bases from J; junction bases left unmatched: 12. The CDR3 loop spans 15 amino acids. This clone was counted a single time. The cohort comprised adults aged about 18 to 100 years residing in under 30 US areas.

The source is a woman between 18 and 30 years old in a cohort exposed to, infected with or recovered from COVID-19 (not recorded which). The chain links TRBV28 to TRBJ2-7; 9 bases are shared with TRBD2. The sample taken for sequencing was PBMCs or T cells enriched from blood (not recorded which). CDR3 sequence reads: CASTGAGGGGNEQYF. The CDR3 region has the DNA TGTGCCAGCACCGGAGCCGGCGGGGGGGGAAACGAGCAGTACTTC.